This TCR beta chain was recovered during a study of neurological immune-mediated disorders. Study results and limitations: The study found the most TCR clonal expansion in HTLV-1-associated myelopathy and the least in multiple sclerosis, below healthy controls.

The CDR3 spans 17 residues. In germline, CDR1 is KGHSH, CDR2 LQKENI. V shed 4 bases and J shed 5 bases, with 22 bases lying between them. Specified time point: longitudinal time-point 1 (baseline). In this sample, this clonotype turned up many times. Antigen specificity is unknown. Each TCR transcript was tagged with a 10-nucleotide random UMI during 5'RACE. From the 5' RACE reads, TCRdb called clonotypes with MiXCR, one entry per CDR3 protein. The table includes 70,000 to 75,000 distinct CDR3 sequences, about an eighth detected once. The sequence derives from a female donor with HTLV-1-associated myelopathy (HAM/TSP). The chain has TRBV18 and TRBJ2-3; D ambiguous. Material: PBMCs. Written as DNA, the CDR3 is TGTGCCAGCTCACGACAACCTCCCTCGAGTCGGGTAGATACGCAGTATTTT. It codes for CASSRQPPSSRVDTQYF.